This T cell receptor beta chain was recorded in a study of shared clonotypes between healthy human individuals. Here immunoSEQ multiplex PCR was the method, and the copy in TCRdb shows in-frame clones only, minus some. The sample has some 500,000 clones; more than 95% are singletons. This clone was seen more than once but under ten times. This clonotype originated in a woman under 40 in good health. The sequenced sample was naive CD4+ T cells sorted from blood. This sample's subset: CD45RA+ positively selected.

CDR3 sequence (DNA): TGTGCCAGTAGTATTTGGACGTCGAATCAGCCCCAGCATTTT. Translation gives CASSIWTSNQPQHF. The J gene is TRBJ1-5, the V gene TRBV19; D remains unclear. Looked up from germline, CDR1 is LNHDA and CDR2 is SQIVND (reference sequence). The CDR3 is 14 residues long. Trimming removed 3 bases at V and 4 bases at J, with 10 bases between. The whole variable domain, remainder taken from reference TRBV19 and TRBJ1-5, is DGGITQSPKYLFRKEGQNVTLSCEQNLNHDAMYWYRQDPGQGLRLIYYSQIVNDFQKGDIAEGYSVSREKKESFPLTVTSAQKNPTAFYLCASSIWTSNQPQHFGDGTRLSIL.